Shown below are 22 T cell receptor beta chains from a single sample sequenced in a study of T cell responses to AZD1222 COVID-19 vaccine. Measured with immunoSEQ multiplex PCR; TCRdb has only the in-frame clones, and not every one. Altogether approximately 46,000 clones are present, around 80% being singletons, with the ten largest covering roughly 7%. Here the sequenced sample was peripheral blood, taken on day 0 of AZD1222 vaccination. The receptor set was obtained from an adult in good health.

V is TRBV11-2 and J is TRBJ2-1, with a possible D match to TRBD1 (6 bases). Germline loops: CDR1 SGHAT, CDR2 FQNNGV. This CDR3 contains 17 residues. V dropped 1 base and J dropped 2 bases, with 15 bases sitting between them. The CDR3 region has the DNA TGTGCCAGCAGCTTAGGGGGGCCGATTTCTACCTACAATGAGCAGTTCTTC. The encoded protein is CASSLGGPISTYNEQFF.

This clone was recorded a few times. This rearrangement joins TRBV10-3 to TRBJ1-6; the match to TRBD1 covers 7 bases. This CDR3 is 12 amino acids long. Germline V gives CDR1 ENHRY, CDR2 SYGVKD. The V gene end was trimmed by 8 bases and the J gene end by 7 bases; junction bases not matched to a gene: 2. The CDR3 bases are TGTGCCATCGGGGACAGCAATTCACCCCTCCACTTT. It translates to CAIGDSNSPLHF.

The V gene is TRBV25-1, the J gene TRBJ2-2; D assignment may be TRBD1 or TRBD2 (5 bases each). This CDR3 contains 16 residues. Between the trimmed V and J ends, which lost 6 bases and 5 bases, there was a span of 19 bases. The germline V gene has CDR1 MGHDK and CDR2 SYGVNS. The CDR3 region is CASSARDGRQTGELFF. Here the CDR3 DNA reads TGTGCCAGCAGCGCCCGGGACGGCAGACAAACCGGGGAGCTGTTTTTT.

V gene TRBV21-1 combines with J gene TRBJ1-5; TRBD1 is taken as the D call from the table, unchecked against the DNA. TRBV21-1 is a pseudogene. The CDR3 length is 19 residues. CDR3 sequence (DNA): TGTGCCAGCAGCAAATCTCAACAGGGGGCGCCCCGTGGCAATCAGCCCCAGCATTTT. This encodes CASSKSQQGAPRGNQPQHF.

The V gene is TRBV30, the J gene TRBJ1-2; TRBD1 matches at 11 bases. The germline CDR1 and CDR2 sequences are GTSNPN and SVGIG (reference sequence). V trimming: 4 bases; J trimming: 8 bases; junction bases outside the gene matches: 9. The CDR3 is made up of 14 amino acids. CDR3 DNA: TGTGCCTGGACTTTCGGACAGGGGGCGGACGGCTACACCTTC. Translating it yields CAWTFGQGADGYTF.

The DNA for the CDR3 is TGTGCCAGCAGCCTTCTCCGCACTAGCACAGATACGCAGTATTTT. Protein sequence: CASSLLRTSTDTQYF. V and J are TRBV7-8 and TRBJ2-3; no clear D gene. There are 15 residues in the CDR3. CDR1 SGHVS and CDR2 FQNEAQ come from the germline V gene. The ends were cut back, 5 bases at V and 0 bases at J, with 12 bases in the middle.

The chain employs TRBV5-1 and TRBJ2-3, with D unresolved. There are 13 residues in the CDR3. V lost 4 bases, J lost 5 bases, and 11 bases lay in between. In germline, CDR1 is SGHRS, CDR2 YFSETQ. The CDR3 region is CASSLRREDTQYF. The CDR3, as DNA: TGCGCCAGCAGCCTGAGAAGGGAAGATACGCAGTATTTT.

This clone was detected once. This chain joins TRBV18 and TRBJ2-1; D is uncertain. In germline, CDR1 is KGHSH, CDR2 LQKENI. With 3 bases removed from V and 6 bases from J, the gap between germline ends came to 9 bases. The CDR3 has 13 amino acids. The CDR3 nucleotides are TGTGCCAGCTCACCTTTGGAGTTCAATGAGCAGTTCTTC. Amino acids: CASSPLEFNEQFF.

CDR3: CAISEGTGRYGYTF. The CDR3 region has the DNA TGTGCCATCAGTGAAGGGACAGGGCGCTATGGCTACACCTTC. The chain couples TRBV10-3 to TRBJ1-2, with TRBD1 identical over 9 bases. CDR1 and CDR2 from the germline V gene are ENHRY and SYGVKD. The J segment lost 4 bases and the V segment lost 3 bases, leaving 3 bases of the junction unmatched. The CDR3 spans 14 residues.

This clone was recorded once. The V and J genes are TRBV5-4 and TRBJ2-7; D is ambiguous. V was cut by 1 base and J by 3 bases, with 8 bases left in between. The CDR3 is 13 amino acids. CDR1 is SGHNT and CDR2 is YYREEE in the germline V gene (reference sequence). This CDR3 reads CASSLMGNYEQYV. The CDR3 bases are TGTGCCAGCAGCTTGATGGGGAACTACGAGCAGTACGTC.

This clone ranks as medium-sized (0.01 to 0.1%). The chain combines TRBV27 with TRBJ1-1; a weak D match, TRBD1 (5 bases). The V end was cut by 8 bases, the J end by 4 bases, with 17 bases between. CDR1 and CDR2 (germline): MNHEY, SMNVEV (reference sequence). This CDR3 comprises 14 residues. The CDR3 bases are TGTGCCAGCTGGGTGTGGGGGTCGGGCACTGAAGCTTTCTTT. Translating it yields CASWVWGSGTEAFF.

The chain has TRBV18 and TRBJ1-1, with D unclear. This CDR3 is 12 amino acids long. Germline CDR1 is KGHSH and CDR2 is LQKENI. The V end was cut by 6 bases, the J end by 4 bases, with 9 bases between. The chain's CDR3 is CASSGDGTEAFF. As DNA, the CDR3 is TGTGCCAGCTCTGGAGACGGCACTGAAGCTTTCTTT.

The rearrangement joins TRBV6-1 to TRBJ1-5, with 7 positions matching TRBD1. V was pared by 1 base and J by 2 bases, with 8 bases of the junction left unmatched. The germline V gene encodes CDR1 MNHNS and CDR2 SASEGT. This CDR3 spans 17 amino acids. The CDR3 DNA reads as TGTGCCAGCAGTGAAGGATTTAAAGGACAGGGCAATCAGCCCCAGCATTTT. The encoded protein is CASSEGFKGQGNQPQHF.

A few counts support this clone. This chain uses TRBV5-1 with TRBJ2-7; 13 bases agree with TRBD2. This CDR3 has 13 amino acids. Germline CDR1 and CDR2: SGHRS and YFSETQ. J gave up 6 bases and V 3 bases, and 0 bases lay outside the gene matches. The CDR3 here is CASSWTSGGEQYV. The CDR3 region has the DNA TGCGCCAGCAGCTGGACTAGCGGGGGCGAGCAGTACGTC.

The chain couples TRBV6-6 to TRBJ1-5; D may be TRBD1 (5 bases). The V and J ends lost 7 bases and 6 bases respectively, with 10 bases between them. The CDR3 has 12 residues. Germline V gives CDR1 MNHNY, CDR2 SVGAGI (reference sequence). The CDR3 nucleotides read TGTGCCAGCACTACGGGGGGTCAGCCCCAGCATTTT. This gives the protein CASTTGGQPQHF.

The chain joins TRBV2 to TRBJ1-3; D is undetermined. V was cut by 4 bases and J by 8 bases, with 9 bases left in between. CDR1 is SNHLY and CDR2 is FYNNEI in the germline V gene. The CDR3 is made up of 12 amino acids. CDR3 residues: CASSVTGDTIYF. The CDR3 coding sequence is TGTGCCAGCAGTGTAACTGGGGACACCATATATTTT.

This chain joins TRBV30 and TRBJ1-1; possibly TRBD1 for D (5 bases). The CDR3 is 16 residues long. V was shortened by 7 bases and J by 1 base, with 22 bases between the two germline ends. CDR1 and CDR2 (germline): GTSNPN, SVGIG (reference sequence). DNA for the CDR3: TGTGCCTCGATCCTTCTATCTTCCCAGGGGAACACTGAAGCTTTCTTT. This translates into CASILLSSQGNTEAFF.

The V call is TRBV7-8, the J call TRBJ1-1, with D hard to call. The CDR3 totals 13 residues. Per germline, CDR1 SGHVS and CDR2 FQNEAQ. Trimming shortened V by 1 base and J by 6 bases, and 9 bases separated the two germline ends. The CDR3 nucleotides read TGTGCCAGCAGCTTAGGGCCGGCTTCTGAAGCTTTCTTT. Protein product: CASSLGPASEAFF.

The chain employs TRBV4-2 and TRBJ1-2; weak D call: TRBD1 (5 bases). Trimming pared 3 bases from V and 4 bases from J, leaving 15 bases between. This CDR3 is built from 15 residues. The germline V gene has CDR1 LGHNA and CDR2 YNFKEQ. The CDR3 bases are TGTGCCAGCAGCCAGCCCTCGGGGGTAATCTATGGCTACACCTTC. It specifies CASSQPSGVIYGYTF.

The gene calls are TRBV5-6 and TRBJ2-7, with D tentatively TRBD2 (5 bases). This CDR3 contains 15 residues. V was cut by 10 bases and J by 4 bases, with 24 bases left in between. CDR1 is SGHDT, CDR2 YYEEEE, per germline. The CDR3 coding sequence is TGTGCCTCCTCGATCCAGCGGTACTCGGGGTACGAGCAGTACTTC. As protein: CASSIQRYSGYEQYF.

This chain links TRBV27 with TRBJ1-1; D not resolved. This CDR3 contains 13 residues. Germline V lookup: CDR1 MNHEY, CDR2 SMNVEV (reference sequence). Trimming stripped 2 bases from V and 1 base from J, with 5 bases between. The CDR3 DNA is TGTGCCAGCAGTTTAGGAAGGAACACTGAAGCTTTCTTT. Translation gives CASSLGRNTEAFF.

This chain uses TRBV6-2 or TRBV6-3 with TRBJ1-5; TRBD1 is a possible D gene (5 bases). The V and J ends lost 7 bases and 6 bases respectively, with 13 bases between them. This CDR3 has 13 residues. Germline V CDR1 and CDR2: MNHEY, SVGEGT. The CDR3 here is CASTPRDLQPQHF. CDR3 DNA: TGTGCCAGCACCCCTAGGGACCTTCAGCCCCAGCATTTT.